Shown below are 18 T cell receptor beta chains from a single sample sequenced in a study of T cell responses to AZD1222 COVID-19 vaccine. TCRdb keeps only in-frame clones here, not all; method: immunoSEQ multiplex PCR. The sample contains 150,000 to 200,000 clones, about 90% of which appear only once. Sequenced material: peripheral blood, taken 28 days after the second AZD1222 dose. The receptors were gathered from an adult who received the AZD1222 COVID-19 vaccine.

The rearrangement uses TRBV3-1 (or the pseudogene TRBV3-2) and TRBJ1-4; possible D gene TRBD1, 5 bases. V was pared by 3 bases and J by 3 bases, with 11 bases between. CDR3 length: 15 residues. CDR1 is LGHDT, CDR2 YNNKEL, per germline (reference sequence). In DNA form, the CDR3 reads TGTGCCAGCAGCCAGTACCGGGACCCTAATGAAAAACTGTTTTTT. It codes for CASSQYRDPNEKLFF.

V usage is TRBV7-3 and J usage is TRBJ2-2, with D hard to call. Germline V lookup: CDR1 SGHTA, CDR2 FQGTGA. The CDR3 covers 14 residues. Trimming took 5 bases from V and 7 from J, leaving 14 bases between them. CDR3 DNA sequence: TGTGCCAGCAGCCCCCTCACTGTTTACGGGGAGCTGTTTTTT. Translated, it gives CASSPLTVYGELFF.

The chain is built from TRBV3-1 (or the pseudogene TRBV3-2) and TRBJ2-7, with a possible D match to TRBD1 (5 bases). Germline V gives CDR1 LGHDT, CDR2 YNNKEL (reference sequence). The CDR3 loop spans 13 amino acids. V was pared by 8 bases and J by 0 bases, with 11 bases between. CDR3 sequence: CASGRRGSYEQYF. The CDR3 bases are TGTGCCAGCGGGCGAAGGGGCTCCTACGAGCAGTACTTC.

This chain joins TRBV12-2 and TRBJ2-1; the DNA was not used to check the table's D call, TRBD2. TRBV12-2 is given as a pseudogene. CDR3 length: 17 residues. CDR3 nucleotide sequence: TGTGCAAGTCGCTTAGACCCCGCAACTAGCGGGAGGGGTGAGCAGTTCTTC. Its translation: CASRLDPATSGRGEQFF.

The rearrangement uses TRBV19 and TRBJ1-1, with D unresolved. The CDR3 runs to 10 residues. Germline V lookup: CDR1 LNHDA, CDR2 SQIVND (reference sequence). Trimming took 8 bases from V and 2 from J, leaving 3 bases between them. The CDR3 is CASGNTEAFF. The CDR3 region has the DNA TGTGCCAGTGGCAACACTGAAGCTTTCTTT.

The V and J genes are TRBV7-3 and TRBJ2-7; no firm D call. Germline assignment: CDR1 SGHTA and CDR2 FQGTGA. The CDR3 contains 13 residues. V was trimmed by 4 bases and J by 1 base, leaving 8 bases between them. The CDR3 bases are TGTGCCAGCAGCTACGGCACATCCTACGAGCAGTACTTC. This gives the protein CASSYGTSYEQYF.

This chain uses TRBV30 with TRBJ2-1; 10 bases map to TRBD2. Germline-derived CDR1 and CDR2 are GTSNPN and SVGIG (reference sequence). This CDR3 is 16 amino acids long. Trimming at V came to 3 bases and at J to 4 bases, leaving 9 bases not matched to a gene. The CDR3: CAWRGWASGGYNEQFF. CDR3 bases: TGTGCCTGGAGGGGTTGGGCTAGCGGGGGATACAATGAGCAGTTCTTC.

The chain links TRBV7-2 to TRBJ1-5, with D tentatively TRBD1 (5 bases). The CDR3 sequence is 14 residues long. Trimming removed 1 base at V and 11 bases at J, with 15 bases between. The germline V gene has CDR1 SGHTA and CDR2 FQGNSA. This CDR3 reads CASSLDKGSGAQHF. The CDR3 DNA is TGTGCCAGCAGCTTAGACAAGGGGTCGGGGGCCCAGCATTTT.

V and J are TRBV21-1 and TRBJ2-7; the table calls TRBD1, which could not be checked here. TRBV21-1 is noted as a pseudogene. CDR3 size: 13 residues. In DNA form, the CDR3 reads TGTGCCAGCGACAACAGGGGTTCCTACGAGCAGTACTTC. Translating it yields CASDNRGSYEQYF.

This clone has a single count. The rearrangement links TRBV10-3 to TRBJ1-6; a possible D gene is TRBD1 (6 bases). Germline CDR1 is ENHRY and CDR2 is SYGVKD. CDR3 length equals 17 residues. V lost 0 bases and J 0 bases, leaving 9 bases between the germline ends. In DNA, the CDR3 is TGTGCCATCAGTGAGTCGGGGGGCCTCTCCTATAATTCACCCCTCCACTTT. Translating gives CAISESGGLSYNSPLHF.

This clone was seen just once. The gene calls are TRBV9 and TRBJ2-2; maybe TRBD2 (6 bases). There are 15 residues in the CDR3. The V gene's germline CDR1 is SGDLS and CDR2 YYNGEE. Trimming left V 0 bases short and J 4 bases short, with 10 bases between. CDR3 sequence reads: CASSVEGSGTGELFF. In nucleotides, the CDR3 is TGTGCCAGCAGCGTAGAAGGTAGCGGCACCGGGGAGCTGTTTTTT.

The sample holds one count of this clone. V gene TRBV9 combines with J gene TRBJ1-1; TRBD1 matches at 10 bases. Trimming cost V 0 bases and J 8 bases; bases outside gene matches: 1. The germline gives CDR1 SGDLS, CDR2 YYNGEE. This CDR3 spans 13 amino acids. CDR3 sequence: CASSVGTGGEAFF. CDR3 DNA: TGTGCCAGCAGCGTAGGGACAGGGGGGGAAGCTTTCTTT.

The chain couples TRBV7-9 to TRBJ1-1, with a tentative D call TRBD1 (5 bases). Germline values: CDR1 SEHNR, CDR2 FQNEAQ (reference sequence). The V and J ends lost 4 bases and 5 bases respectively, with 8 bases between them. The CDR3 consists of 12 residues. The CDR3 region has the DNA TGTGCCAGCAGCTCGGGGGGGACTGAAGCTTTCTTT. Translating gives CASSSGGTEAFF. Full variable domain (remainder filled in from reference TRBV7-9 and TRBJ1-1): DTGVSQNPRHKITKRGQNVTFRCDPISEHNRLYWYRQTLGQGPEFLTYFQNEAQLEKSRLLSDRFSAERPKGSFSTLEIQRTEQGDSAMYLCASSSGGTEAFFGQGTRLTVV.

This clone was counted only a few times. This chain joins TRBV4-1 and TRBJ2-3, with unresolved D. The CDR3 consists of 15 residues. Trimming pared 0 bases from V and 0 bases from J, leaving 7 bases between. CDR1 MGHRA and CDR2 YSYEKL come from the germline V gene. The CDR3, as DNA: TGCGCCAGCAGCCAAGACCCGGTCAGCACAGATACGCAGTATTTT. Protein product: CASSQDPVSTDTQYF.

DNA of the CDR3: TGTGCCAGCTCACTTACCCTTTCCCACGAGCAGTACTTC. Residues: CASSLTLSHEQYF. The chain couples TRBV18 to TRBJ2-7; no definite D call. Germline V lookup: CDR1 KGHSH, CDR2 LQKENI. V was pared by 4 bases and J by 5 bases, with 12 bases between. The CDR3 loop spans 13 amino acids. Full variable domain (remainder filled in from reference TRBV18 and TRBJ2-7): NAGVMQNPRHLVRRRGQEARLRCSPMKGHSHVYWYRQLPEEGLKFMVYLQKENIIDESGMPKERFSAEFPKEGPSILRIQQVVRGDSAAYFCASSLTLSHEQYFGPGTRLTVT.

The chain is built from TRBV19 and TRBJ2-2; 7 nucleotides align to TRBD1. The CDR3 is made up of 15 amino acids. In germline, CDR1 is LNHDA, CDR2 SQIVND (reference sequence). V dropped 9 bases and J dropped 2; count of bases not matched to a gene: 9. Here the CDR3 reads CASMGQMLNTGELFF. The CDR3 nucleotides read TGTGCCAGCATGGGACAGATGCTAAACACCGGGGAGCTGTTTTTT.

To note about this clone: Distinct nucleotide sequences in the sample also encode this CDR3. This chain links TRBV12-3 or TRBV12-4 with TRBJ1-1; D remains unclear. This CDR3 region has 13 residues. V gave up 6 bases and J gave up 4 bases, with 12 bases separating them. The CDR3 bases are TGTGCCAGCAGCCCCAGGCTGGGCACTGAAGCTTTCTTT. Translated: CASSPRLGTEAFF.

The gene calls are TRBV10-3 and TRBJ1-5; 10 bases are shared with TRBD1. Looked up from germline, CDR1 is ENHRY and CDR2 is SYGVKD. V gave up 6 bases and J gave up 3 bases; unmatched junction bases: 5. There are 15 residues in the CDR3. The CDR3 DNA is TGTGCCATCAGAGGGGGGACAGGGGACAATCAGCCCCAGCATTTT. Translation: CAIRGGTGDNQPQHF.